Listed below are T cell receptor beta chains from one sample, sequenced in a study of T cells in Graves' hyperthyroidism and ophthalmopathy. TCRdb analysed the multiplex PCR reads with MiXCR anew, one entry per CDR3 protein. The top ten hold 7.3% of the sample, which has a few hundred thousand distinct CDR3 sequences, 15% to 19% seen once. Sequenced material: blood. These TCRs come from a woman under 40 with Graves' hyperthyroidism. Both conserved end residues are part of each CDR3. D genes are given only for firm matches. A row's size may be missing; if present it is once, few, many or a size class.

j_call,cdr3_length,clone_size,v_call,d_call,cdr3_aa,cdr3_nt
TRBJ2-1,16,many,TRBV28,TRBD2,CASSWTSGPDYNEQFF,TGTGCCAGCAGCTGGACTAGCGGGCCCGATTACAATGAGCAGTTCTTC
TRBJ2-2,16,-,TRBV7-2,TRBD1,CASSPPTGANTGELFF,TGTGCCAGCAGTCCTCCGACAGGGGCCAACACCGGGGAGCTGTTTTTT
TRBJ1-5,17,many,TRBV7-8,TRBD1,CASSLRTGTGVNQPQHF,TGTGCCAGCAGCTTACGGACCGGGACAGGGGTTAATCAGCCCCAGCATTTT
TRBJ2-7,14,-,TRBV15,-,CATSREVAPYEQYF,TGTGCCACCAGCAGAGAGGTGGCCCCCTACGAGCAGTACTTC
TRBJ1-1,13,few,TRBV15,-,CATSREENTEAFF,TGTGCCACCAGCAGGGAAGAGAACACTGAAGCTTTCTTT
TRBJ2-3,14,many,TRBV2,TRBD2,CAIVAGPGTDTQYF,TGTGCCATCGTAGCGGGACCAGGCACAGATACGCAGTATTTT
TRBJ1-4,15,few,TRBV6-2/TRBV6-3,TRBD1,CASSYRGQGDEKLFF,TGTGCCAGCAGTTATAGGGGACAGGGAGATGAAAAACTGTTTTTT
TRBJ2-7,14,-,TRBV4-1,-,CASSQTGRTYEQYF,TGCGCCAGCAGCCAAACCGGACGGACCTACGAGCAGTACTTC
TRBJ1-1,16,-,TRBV25-1,-,CASSEYGGDSGTEAFF,TGTGCCAGCAGTGAATATGGTGGCGATTCGGGCACTGAAGCTTTCTTT
TRBJ2-7,19,-,TRBV6-1,TRBD2,CASSEYGPGLALAKYEQYF,TGTGCTAGCAGTGAATACGGACCGGGACTAGCCTTAGCCAAATACGAGCAGTACTTC
TRBJ1-1,15,many,TRBV7-3,TRBD1,CASSLTGGGNTEAFF,TGTGCCAGCAGCTTAACAGGGGGCGGAAACACTGAAGCTTTCTTT
TRBJ1-2,13,many,TRBV28,TRBD1,CASSWDSLYGYTF,TGTGCCAGCAGTTGGGACAGCCTCTATGGCTACACCTTC
TRBJ1-1,13,many,TRBV6-2/TRBV6-3,TRBD1,CASTDRVSTEAFF,TGTGCCAGCACCGACAGGGTATCCACTGAAGCTTTCTTT
TRBJ2-2,15,-,TRBV4-2,-,CASSLPGPITGELFF,TGTGCCAGCAGCCTCCCGGGACCCATAACCGGGGAGCTGTTTTTT
TRBJ2-7,14,few,TRBV20-1,TRBD2,CSASETSGYYEQYF,TGCAGTGCTAGTGAGACTAGCGGATACTACGAGCAGTACTTC
TRBJ1-1,15,few,TRBV15,TRBD1,CATSRGRDRGSEAFF,TGTGCCACCAGCAGAGGACGGGACAGGGGCTCTGAAGCTTTCTTT
TRBJ1-1,13,-,TRBV6-2/TRBV6-3,TRBD1,CASGRGPGTEAFF,TGTGCCAGCGGGAGGGGGCCCGGCACTGAAGCTTTCTTT
TRBJ2-3,16,few,TRBV24-1,-,CATSDLQRGFSDTQYF,TGTGCCACCAGTGATTTGCAGCGAGGGTTCTCAGATACGCAGTATTTT
TRBJ2-3,16,few,TRBV24-1,-,CATSVVGSGGTDTQYF,TGTGCCACCAGTGTGGTGGGGTCCGGAGGCACAGATACGCAGTATTTT
TRBJ2-7,12,medium-sized,TRBV7-9,-,CASSRDGYEQYF,TGTGCCAGCAGCCGGGACGGCTACGAGCAGTACTTC
TRBJ2-3,17,few,TRBV24-1,-,CATSDWGRGLSTDTQYF,TGTGCCACCAGTGATTGGGGCAGGGGTCTCAGCACAGATACGCAGTATTTT
TRBJ1-2,12,many,TRBV28,-,CASSWQAYGYTF,TGTGCCAGCAGTTGGCAGGCCTATGGCTACACCTTC
TRBJ2-5,14,many,TRBV5-1,-,CASSSDLGGETQYF,TGCGCCAGCAGCTCAGACTTGGGGGGAGAGACCCAGTACTTC
TRBJ2-3,15,few,TRBV6-2/TRBV6-3,-,CASSYDRDGTDTQYF,TGTGCCAGCAGTTACGACCGGGACGGCACAGATACGCAGTATTTT
TRBJ2-7,16,many,TRBV13,TRBD1,CASSSRRGQGGYEQYF,TGTGCCAGCAGCTCACGCCGGGGACAGGGAGGCTACGAGCAGTACTTC
TRBJ1-6,16,-,TRBV6-1,-,CASSGKLDPYNSPLHF,TGTGCCAGCAGTGGGAAACTTGACCCCTATAATTCACCCCTCCACTTT
TRBJ2-2,13,-,TRBV10-2,-,CASSVGGAGELLF,TGCGCCAGCAGTGTGGGGGGGGCCGGGGAGCTGCTTTTT
TRBJ2-2,17,few,TRBV7-3,TRBD2,CASSLETSGLYTGELFF,TGTGCCAGCAGCTTAGAGACTAGCGGGTTGTACACCGGGGAGCTGTTTTTT
TRBJ1-1,15,many,TRBV7-9,TRBD1,CASSSKDRGSTEAFF,TGTGCCAGCAGCTCCAAGGACAGGGGTAGCACTGAAGCTTTCTTT
TRBJ2-2,13,few,TRBV29-1,-,CSVITGRTGELFF,TGCAGCGTGATTACAGGGAGGACCGGGGAGCTGTTTTTT
TRBJ2-6,15,-,TRBV7-9,TRBD1,CALGTGLSGANVLTF,TGTGCCCTCGGGACAGGGCTATCTGGGGCCAACGTCCTGACTTTC
TRBJ1-5,13,-,TRBV20-1,-,CSAKLGTDQPQHF,TGCAGTGCGAAATTAGGTACTGATCAGCCCCAGCATTTT
TRBJ2-7,14,many,TRBV6-2/TRBV6-3,TRBD1,CASSSDRVTYEQYF,TGTGCCAGCAGCTCGGACAGGGTAACCTACGAGCAGTACTTC
TRBJ1-3,15,-,TRBV6-1,-,CASGRGQVSGNTIYF,TGTGCCAGCGGCCGGGGACAAGTCTCTGGAAACACCATATATTTT
TRBJ1-5,12,many,TRBV2,-,CASRGNGQPQHF,TGTGCCAGCAGGGGGAACGGTCAGCCCCAGCATTTT
TRBJ1-1,15,many,TRBV7-8,TRBD1,CASSTYSGGRTEAFF,TGTGCCAGCAGCACCTACTCAGGGGGCCGAACTGAAGCTTTCTTT
TRBJ1-3,16,few,TRBV2,-,CASNRRGESSGNTIYF,TGTGCCAGCAATCGAAGGGGGGAATCCTCTGGAAACACCATATATTTT
TRBJ1-3,16,-,TRBV3-1,-,CASSQDIPFSGNTIYF,TGTGCCAGCAGCCAAGATATCCCATTCTCTGGAAACACCATATATTTT
TRBJ2-6,17,few,TRBV5-1,-,CASSFRDTNSGANVLTF,TGCGCCAGCAGCTTCCGGGACACAAACTCTGGGGCCAACGTCCTGACTTTC
TRBJ1-6,14,-,TRBV12-3/TRBV12-4,-,CASSFGTHNSPLHF,TGTGCCAGCAGTTTCGGGACACATAATTCACCCCTCCACTTT